This record looks at one TCR beta chain sequence and its context. Its antigen is unknown. The TCR beta cDNA came from 5'RACE template switching with UMIs. After re-calling the 5' RACE reads, TCRdb lists one entry per CDR3 protein, DNA absent. The record lists 150,000 to 180,000 distinct CDR3 sequences, of which the ten most abundant hold approximately 35%. The CDR3 has 11 residues. CDR1 and CDR2 (germline): MGHDK, SYGVNS. The sample comes from a study of T cells expressing NK-cell markers. Study-wide results and limits: Leadership of the CD3+CD56-NKG2C+ fraction also belonged to these clonotypes in a handful of donors.

The clonotype originates from a woman aged 45-59 years in good health. Specimen: blood T cells: a sorted CD56 or NKG2C T cell subset, CD4+ or CD8+ T cells, or bulk PBMC T cells (not recorded which). This chain uses TRBV25-1 with TRBJ2-3. The CDR3 sequence is CASGESDTQYF.